The rows below give T cell receptor beta chains drawn from one sample of a study of OX40 agonist ivuxolimab in advanced cancers. Profiled with immunoSEQ multiplex PCR; TCRdb holds only in-frame clones, not every one. In the table there are about 77,000 clones, about nine tenths of which are singletons. This specimen was CD4+ or CD8+ T cells sorted from blood, taken in a trial of the OX40 agonist ivuxolimab. The source of these receptors is an adult with an advanced solid tumor such as melanoma, head and neck, liver or kidney cancer. Both conserved end residues are part of each CDR3. A D gene is named only where the DNA matches it firmly. For some rows the clone size is stated as once, few or many, or as a class when expanded; others skip it.

CDR3 DNA: TGTGCCAGCAGTGATACCCTCCCATCTAACACCATATATTTT
CDR3 protein: CASSDTLPSNTIYF
V gene: TRBV6-1
clone size: -
D gene: -
J gene: TRBJ1-3

CDR3 DNA: TGTGCCAGCAGCGCAGCCGGGACCCGCTTCAATGAGCAGTTCTTC
CDR3 protein: CASSAAGTRFNEQFF
V gene: TRBV7-9
clone size: -
D gene: -
J gene: TRBJ2-1

CDR3 DNA: TGCGCCAGCAGCCAAGTCGGTAGCGGGTACTCCTACGAGCAGTACTTC
CDR3 protein: CASSQVGSGYSYEQYF
V gene: TRBV4-1
clone size: -
D gene: TRBD2
J gene: TRBJ2-7

CDR3 DNA: TGTGCCAGTAGTAAGGGAGAACACACGAACACTGAAGCTTTCTTT
CDR3 protein: CASSKGEHTNTEAFF
V gene: TRBV19
clone size: -
D gene: -
J gene: TRBJ1-1

CDR3 DNA: TGTGCCAGCAGCTTATTGGACACTGAAGCTTTCTTT
CDR3 protein: CASSLLDTEAFF
V gene: TRBV7-9
clone size: -
D gene: -
J gene: TRBJ1-1

CDR3 DNA: TGCGCCAGCAGCCCGGGGAGGACCTATGGCTACACCTTC
CDR3 protein: CASSPGRTYGYTF
V gene: TRBV5-1
clone size: -
D gene: -
J gene: TRBJ1-2

CDR3 DNA: TGCGCCAGCAGCTTGATGGCAGGAGAGAATTCACCCCTCCACTTT
CDR3 protein: CASSLMAGENSPLHF
V gene: TRBV5-1
clone size: -
D gene: -
J gene: TRBJ1-6

CDR3 DNA: TGTGCCAGCAGCGTAAGCCTGACAGGGGCCTTTGGGGACAATGAGCAGTTCTTC
CDR3 protein: CASSVSLTGAFGDNEQFF
V gene: TRBV9
clone size: -
D gene: TRBD1
J gene: TRBJ2-1

CDR3 DNA: TGTGCCAGCACTCGTACGTCAGCTAACTATGGCTACACCTTC
CDR3 protein: CASTRTSANYGYTF
V gene: TRBV9
clone size: -
D gene: -
J gene: TRBJ1-2

CDR3 DNA: TGTGCCAGCAGTTCTGTGATTCGCTGGCAGCCCCAGCATTTT
CDR3 protein: CASSSVIRWQPQHF
V gene: TRBV6-5
clone size: -
D gene: -
J gene: TRBJ1-5

CDR3 DNA: TGTGCCAGCAGCTTAGATACAGGGGACTTCACAGATACGCAGTATTTT
CDR3 protein: CASSLDTGDFTDTQYF
V gene: TRBV7-8
clone size: -
D gene: -
J gene: TRBJ2-3

CDR3 DNA: TGCAGCGGCGGGGGGGCCAACACTGAAGCTTTCTTT
CDR3 protein: CSGGGANTEAFF
V gene: TRBV29-1
clone size: -
D gene: -
J gene: TRBJ1-1

CDR3 DNA: TGTGCCAGCAGCTTAGTCAGGGGGGACTACGAGCAGTACTTC
CDR3 protein: CASSLVRGDYEQYF
V gene: TRBV7-2
clone size: -
D gene: -
J gene: TRBJ2-7

CDR3 DNA: TGCAGCGTTGCCGGGGGGCGAGTGGTTCAGAGTGTCGGGGCTTTCTTT
CDR3 protein: CSVAGGRVVQSVGAFF
V gene: TRBV29-1
clone size: -
D gene: -
J gene: TRBJ1-1

CDR3 DNA: TGTGCCAGCAGCGGGCCACAGGGCTCGGACGAGCAGTACTTC
CDR3 protein: CASSGPQGSDEQYF
V gene: TRBV13
clone size: -
D gene: -
J gene: TRBJ2-7

CDR3 DNA: TGTGCCAGCAGCCCGGGGTCGGCGAGCGAGCAGTTCTTC
CDR3 protein: CASSPGSASEQFF
V gene: TRBV28
clone size: -
D gene: -
J gene: TRBJ2-1

CDR3 DNA: TGCGCCAGCATCAGGGGAGAGGGAGGTACTGAAGCTTTCTTT
CDR3 protein: CASIRGEGGTEAFF
V gene: TRBV5-1
clone size: -
D gene: -
J gene: TRBJ1-1

CDR3 DNA: TGCGCCAGCAGCCCAACGATGAACACTGAAGCTTTCTTT
CDR3 protein: CASSPTMNTEAFF
V gene: TRBV5-1
clone size: -
D gene: -
J gene: TRBJ1-1

CDR3 DNA: TGCAGCGTTGTACCGGGACAGCCGAACACTGAAGCTTTCTTT
CDR3 protein: CSVVPGQPNTEAFF
V gene: TRBV29-1
clone size: -
D gene: TRBD1
J gene: TRBJ1-1

CDR3 DNA: TGCGCCAGCAGCTCCGGACCGACCCCCTCCTACGAGCAGTACTTC
CDR3 protein: CASSSGPTPSYEQYF
V gene: TRBV5-1
clone size: -
D gene: -
J gene: TRBJ2-7

CDR3 DNA: TGTGCCAGTAGTATTGCTGGTCTCGGAAACACCATATATTTT
CDR3 protein: CASSIAGLGNTIYF
V gene: TRBV19
clone size: -
D gene: -
J gene: TRBJ1-3

CDR3 DNA: TGTGCCAGCAGCGGACGTACCTCGGGGGGCACTGAAGCTTTCTTT
CDR3 protein: CASSGRTSGGTEAFF
V gene: TRBV6-5
clone size: -
D gene: -
J gene: TRBJ1-1

CDR3 DNA: TGTGCCAGCAGCTTTAATCAGCCCCAGCATTTT
CDR3 protein: CASSFNQPQHF
V gene: TRBV6-1
clone size: -
D gene: -
J gene: TRBJ1-5

CDR3 DNA: TGCGCCAGCAGTCCTCAGGAGGGAGATGGCTACACCTTC
CDR3 protein: CASSPQEGDGYTF
V gene: TRBV5-1
clone size: -
D gene: -
J gene: TRBJ1-2

CDR3 DNA: TGTGCCAGCAGCTCCTTGTCGCAGGGGGGTGAAAAACTGTTTTTT
CDR3 protein: CASSSLSQGGEKLFF
V gene: TRBV7-9
clone size: -
D gene: TRBD1
J gene: TRBJ1-4

CDR3 DNA: TGTGCCAGCAGGTCAGGCCAGCCCCAGCATTTT
CDR3 protein: CASRSGQPQHF
V gene: TRBV6-5
clone size: -
D gene: -
J gene: TRBJ1-5

CDR3 DNA: TGTGCCAGCAGCGGGGGGAGCACAGATACGCAGTATTTT
CDR3 protein: CASSGGSTDTQYF
V gene: TRBV11-3
clone size: -
D gene: -
J gene: TRBJ2-3

CDR3 DNA: TGTGCCAGCAGCCCAAGGGGCACAGATACGCAGTATTTT
CDR3 protein: CASSPRGTDTQYF
V gene: TRBV27
clone size: -
D gene: -
J gene: TRBJ2-3

CDR3 DNA: TGCGCCAGCAGCTTGTCGGGGAGGTCGGGCGCAGATACGCAGTATTTT
CDR3 protein: CASSLSGRSGADTQYF
V gene: TRBV5-1
clone size: -
D gene: -
J gene: TRBJ2-3

CDR3 DNA: TGTGCCAGCACCGCCCCACGGGGACAGGGGGCGAACACTGAAGCTTTCTTT
CDR3 protein: CASTAPRGQGANTEAFF
V gene: TRBV28
clone size: -
D gene: TRBD1
J gene: TRBJ1-1

CDR3 DNA: TGTGCCTGGAGTCCGTCCCCAGGGGGCGCAGGTCAGCCCCAGCATTTT
CDR3 protein: CAWSPSPGGAGQPQHF
V gene: TRBV30
clone size: -
D gene: TRBD1
J gene: TRBJ1-5

CDR3 DNA: TGTGCCAGCAGCTTAGGGGCTCAGGGCACTGAAGCTTTCTTT
CDR3 protein: CASSLGAQGTEAFF
V gene: TRBV7-6
clone size: -
D gene: -
J gene: TRBJ1-1

CDR3 DNA: TGTGCCAGCAGTTTGAGACAGAACACCGGGGAGCTGTTTTTT
CDR3 protein: CASSLRQNTGELFF
V gene: TRBV27
clone size: -
D gene: -
J gene: TRBJ2-2

CDR3 DNA: TGTGCCAGCTCCCCAGGGCAGGGTGCTGGAAACACCATATATTTT
CDR3 protein: CASSPGQGAGNTIYF
V gene: TRBV18
clone size: -
D gene: -
J gene: TRBJ1-3

CDR3 DNA: TGTGCCAGCACTCCCGCTGCGGGCTACGAGCAGTACTTC
CDR3 protein: CASTPAAGYEQYF
V gene: TRBV6-5
clone size: -
D gene: -
J gene: TRBJ2-7

CDR3 DNA: TGTGCCTGGAGTGCGCCCCGGTTAATTGAAGCTTTCTTT
CDR3 protein: CAWSAPRLIEAFF
V gene: TRBV30
clone size: -
D gene: -
J gene: TRBJ1-1

CDR3 DNA: TGTGCCAGCAGCCCGAGGGGCAGGGGAGATGGAGGCTACACCTTC
CDR3 protein: CASSPRGRGDGGYTF
V gene: TRBV5-4
clone size: -
D gene: -
J gene: TRBJ1-2

CDR3 DNA: TGTGCCAGCAGTGAAGGGATCGACAGGGGGCATCAGCCCCAGCATTTT
CDR3 protein: CASSEGIDRGHQPQHF
V gene: TRBV6-1
clone size: -
D gene: TRBD1
J gene: TRBJ1-5

CDR3 DNA: TGTGCCAGCAGCTTAGCCCCGACAGGGGTGAGCTATGGCTACACCTTC
CDR3 protein: CASSLAPTGVSYGYTF
V gene: TRBV7-2
clone size: -
D gene: TRBD1
J gene: TRBJ1-2

CDR3 DNA: TGTGCCAGCAGTTCCTCCCGGACAGGGTGGACTGAAGCTTTCTTT
CDR3 protein: CASSSSRTGWTEAFF
V gene: TRBV6-6
clone size: -
D gene: TRBD1
J gene: TRBJ1-1

CDR3 DNA: TGCGCCAGCAGCTTGGTGGCGGGTTCGAACACTGAAGCTTTCTTT
CDR3 protein: CASSLVAGSNTEAFF
V gene: TRBV5-1
clone size: -
D gene: -
J gene: TRBJ1-1

CDR3 DNA: TGTGCCACCAGCAGGGGGACGGACAATCAGCCCCAGCATTTT
CDR3 protein: CATSRGTDNQPQHF
V gene: TRBV15
clone size: -
D gene: -
J gene: TRBJ1-5

CDR3 DNA: TGTGCCAGCAGCTTAGATTCGGGCAGGTCAAATACCTTC
CDR3 protein: CASSLDSGRSNTF
V gene: TRBV11-2
clone size: -
D gene: -
J gene: TRBJ1-2

CDR3 DNA: TGCGCCAGCAGCCCCCGGACCACAGATACGCAGTATTTT
CDR3 protein: CASSPRTTDTQYF
V gene: TRBV5-1
clone size: few
D gene: -
J gene: TRBJ2-3